This is a list of T cell receptor beta chains from one sample in a study of blood T cell repertoires in COVID-19. Libraries were prepared by immunoSEQ multiplex PCR; TCRdb keeps only in-frame clonotypes and omits some of them. The table shows about 170,000 clones, with roughly 88% occurring only once. Sequencing was performed on peripheral blood. These receptors were collected from a man younger than 35 with COVID-19, enrolled during active disease. CDR3s include the opening cysteine and the closing phenylalanine or tryptophan. D genes are given only for firm matches. Only some rows state a clone size, as once, few, many or a class for expanded clones.

>TRBD2|TRBV2|NA|TRBJ2-7
CASRNAPAGVYEQYF
TGTGCCAGCAGGAATGCCCCAGCGGGAGTTTACGAGCAGTACTTC
>NA|TRBV6-2/TRBV6-3|once|TRBJ2-6
CASSYPGGQLSFLGANVLTF
TGTGCCAGCAGTTACCCCGGCGGACAGTTATCATTTCTCGGGGCCAACGTCCTGACTTTC
>TRBD1|TRBV2|NA|TRBJ1-1
CASSDGTGVRTEAFF
TGTGCCAGCAGTGATGGGACAGGGGTTCGCACTGAAGCTTTCTTT
>NA|TRBV4-3|NA|TRBJ1-2
CASSQYRQGIYGYTF
TGCGCCAGCAGCCAGTATCGGCAGGGGATCTATGGCTACACCTTC
>TRBD1|TRBV7-8|NA|TRBJ2-2
CASSLTAGTGPGELFF
TGTGCCAGCAGTTTGACTGCCGGGACAGGGCCCGGGGAGCTGTTTTTT
>TRBD2|TRBV19|NA|TRBJ2-4
CASSGLAGAKNIQYF
TGTGCCAGTAGTGGGCTAGCGGGAGCCAAAAACATTCAGTACTTC
>NA|TRBV3-1/TRBV3-2|NA|TRBJ1-5
CASGQYSNQPQHF
TGTGCCAGCGGACAGTACTCCAATCAGCCCCAGCATTTT
>NA|TRBV18|NA|TRBJ1-3
CASSQAISGNTIYF
TGTGCCAGCTCACAAGCGATCTCTGGAAACACCATATATTTT
>TRBD2|TRBV5-1|NA|TRBJ2-7
CASSPLTPQTSGPRYEQYF
TGCGCCAGCTCCCCTCTAACACCGCAAACTAGCGGACCTAGATACGAGCAGTACTTC
>NA|TRBV7-2|NA|TRBJ2-7
CASSYTVHPYEQYF
TGTGCCAGCAGCTATACAGTTCACCCCTACGAGCAGTACTTC
>TRBD1|TRBV7-2|once|TRBJ1-6
CASSVKTGTGDSPLHF
TGTGCCAGCAGCGTCAAAACCGGGACAGGGGATTCACCCCTCCACTTT
>NA|TRBV24-1|NA|TRBJ2-5
CATSWQGQETQYF
TGTGCCACCAGTTGGCAGGGTCAAGAGACCCAGTACTTC
>TRBD2|TRBV19|NA|TRBJ2-1
CASSFSGGAYNEQFF
TGTGCCAGTAGTTTTAGCGGGGGAGCCTACAATGAGCAGTTCTTC
>NA|TRBV9|NA|TRBJ2-7
CASSPSAGLSYEQYF
TGTGCCAGCAGCCCCTCAGCGGGCCTCTCCTACGAGCAGTACTTC
>TRBD2|TRBV19|NA|TRBJ2-1
CASSMGGYNEQFF
TGTGCCAGTAGTATGGGGGGGTACAATGAGCAGTTCTTC
>NA|TRBV18|NA|TRBJ1-5
CASSPRGETGLTNQPQHF
TGTGCCAGCTCACCGCGGGGTGAAACGGGACTGACCAATCAGCCCCAGCATTTT
>TRBD1|TRBV7-2|NA|TRBJ1-2
CASRSHRGGYTF
TGTGCCAGCCGTAGTCACAGGGGCGGCTACACCTTC
>NA|TRBV24-1|NA|TRBJ2-7
CATPVPMAYEQYF
TGTGCCACCCCGGTCCCCATGGCCTACGAGCAGTACTTC
>NA|TRBV28|NA|TRBJ1-2
CASSLLRESYGYTF
TGTGCCAGCAGTTTATTACGGGAGAGCTATGGCTACACCTTC
>TRBD1|TRBV4-1|NA|TRBJ2-1
CASSGQGIHNEQFF
TGCGCCAGCAGTGGACAGGGCATCCACAATGAGCAGTTCTTC
>TRBD1|TRBV29-1|NA|TRBJ2-1
CSVEGEAGTGGYEQFF
TGCAGCGTTGAGGGCGAGGCAGGGACAGGGGGCTATGAGCAGTTCTTC
>TRBD1|TRBV18|NA|TRBJ1-3
CASSPPGQGYSGNTIYF
TGTGCCAGCTCACCACCCGGACAGGGCTACTCTGGAAACACCATATATTTT
>TRBD1|TRBV18|NA|TRBJ2-7
CASSPSGDRAGHEQYF
TGTGCCAGCTCACCCTCCGGGGACAGGGCAGGGCACGAGCAGTACTTC
>NA|TRBV7-9|NA|TRBJ2-7
CASSTAPGILDYEQYF
TGTGCCAGCAGCACCGCCCCCGGGATCTTGGACTACGAGCAGTACTTC
>NA|TRBV3-1/TRBV3-2|NA|TRBJ2-3
CASSQDTSGTDTQYF
TGTGCCAGCAGCCAAGATACCTCGGGCACAGATACGCAGTATTTT
>NA|TRBV28|NA|TRBJ2-5
CASSPWDFKGGTQYF
TGTGCCAGCAGTCCCTGGGACTTTAAGGGAGGGACCCAGTACTTC
>TRBD1|TRBV24-1|NA|TRBJ2-1
CATSDLWGQEQFF
TGTGCCACCAGTGATTTATGGGGACAGGAGCAGTTCTTC
>TRBD1|TRBV7-8|NA|TRBJ1-1
CASSLGGQVGAFF
TGTGCCAGCAGCTTAGGGGGACAGGTTGGTGCTTTCTTT
>TRBD2|TRBV10-3|NA|TRBJ2-5
CAISESGSGESETQYF
TGTGCCATCAGTGAGTCAGGTAGCGGGGAGTCAGAGACCCAGTACTTC
>NA|TRBV9|NA|TRBJ1-5
CASSVGENQPQHF
TGTGCCAGCAGCGTCGGGGAGAATCAGCCCCAGCATTTT
>TRBD2|TRBV28|NA|TRBJ2-5
CASSMSGRQETQYF
TGTGCCAGCAGTATGAGCGGGAGACAAGAGACCCAGTACTTC
>NA|TRBV10-1|NA|TRBJ1-1
CASRPRLDTEAFF
TGCGCCAGCAGACCGAGGTTAGACACTGAAGCTTTCTTT
>TRBD2|TRBV18|NA|TRBJ2-3
CASSARSGRFTDTQYF
TGTGCCAGCTCAGCACGGAGCGGGAGGTTCACAGATACGCAGTATTTT